Following are 10 T cell receptor beta chains from one sample sequenced in a study of identical twins. From the 5' RACE reads, TCRdb called clonotypes with MiXCR, one entry per CDR3 protein. The repertoire consists of about 900,000 distinct CDR3 sequences, with 9% to 15% occurring once and the leading ten covering 1.5% to 2%. This same sample was also part of a study on yellow fever vaccine responses in identical twins.

Sequencing used PBMCs. The origin of the receptors is a young woman in good health.

This sequence joins TRBV7-9 and TRBJ1-1; D gene ambiguous. The CDR3 is 14 amino acids. V was clipped by 2 bases and J by 6 bases, with 13 bases between them. Looked up from germline, CDR1 is SEHNR and CDR2 is FQNEAQ (reference sequence). The CDR3 region has the DNA TGTGCCAGCAGCTTAAAGAGCGGTGTCCCTGAAGCTTTCTTT. It specifies CASSLKSGVPEAFF.

The V call is TRBV10-3, the J call TRBJ2-2; D may be TRBD1 or TRBD2 (5 bases each). Germline V gene sequence: CDR1 ENHRY, CDR2 SYGVKD. V dropped 3 bases and J dropped 4 bases, with 18 bases sitting between them. The CDR3 consists of 17 residues. This CDR3 reads CAISDSGTATGTGELFF. In DNA, the CDR3 is TGTGCCATCAGTGATTCCGGGACGGCGACGGGCACCGGGGAGCTGTTTTTT.

The chain has TRBV5-5 and TRBJ2-6, with 9 positions matching TRBD1. The CDR3 contains 16 residues. The trim removed 3 bases at V and 2 bases at J, leaving 3 bases unmatched. CDR1 and CDR2 from the germline V gene are SGHKS and YYEKEE (reference sequence). The CDR3 bases are TGTGCCAGCAGCTCGACAGGGGGAGCTGGGGCCAACGTCCTGACTTTC. Translation gives CASSSTGGAGANVLTF. Variable domain in full (rest from reference TRBV5-5 and TRBJ2-6): DAGVTQSPTHLIKTRGQQVTLRCSPISGHKSVSWYQQVLGQGPQFIFQYYEKEERGRGNFPDRFSARQFPNYSSELNVNALLLGDSALYLCASSSTGGAGANVLTFGAGSRLTVL.

This clonotype occurred many times. The genes are TRBV7-3 and TRBJ2-2; a weak D match, TRBD2 (5 bases). CDR1 SGHTA and CDR2 FQGTGA come from the germline V gene. This CDR3 contains 16 residues. The V end lost 5 bases, the J end lost 6 bases, and 19 bases lay between the germline ends. CDR3 loop: CASSLPAGKRAGELFF. CDR3 DNA: TGTGCCAGCAGCCTCCCCGCCGGAAAGAGGGCCGGGGAGCTGTTTTTT.

This clonotype was found a few times. The chain joins TRBV19 to TRBJ2-2; D unresolved. V shed 5 bases and J shed 0 bases, with 10 bases lying between them. The germline V gene has CDR1 LNHDA and CDR2 SQIVND (reference sequence). The CDR3 sequence is 15 residues long. The CDR3 sequence: CASSSSTPNTGELFF. Written as DNA, the CDR3 is TGTGCCAGTAGTTCCTCGACACCGAACACCGGGGAGCTGTTTTTT.

The chain combines TRBV7-2 with TRBJ2-1, with a weak D call TRBD2 (7 bases). CDR3 length equals 14 residues. Germline V gene lookup returns CDR1 SGHTA and CDR2 FQGNSA. With 7 bases removed from V and 9 bases from J, the gap between germline ends came to 19 bases. The CDR3 coding sequence is TGTGCCAGCACCAAAGGGGGGGGCTTAGGTGAGCAGTTCTTC. Protein sequence: CASTKGGGLGEQFF.

The chain recombines TRBV5-1 with TRBJ1-6; D remains unclear. V lost 3 bases and J 7 bases, leaving 14 bases between the germline ends. This CDR3 contains 15 residues. CDR1 is SGHRS, CDR2 YFSETQ, per germline. CDR3 amino acids: CASSSVAGGNSPLHF. The CDR3 DNA reads TGCGCCAGCAGCTCGGTCGCAGGAGGGAATTCACCCCTCCACTTT.

This chain links TRBV10-1 with TRBJ1-2; TRBD1 aligns across 9 bases. The trim removed 3 bases at V and 7 bases at J, leaving 9 bases unmatched. Looked up from germline, CDR1 is WNHNN and CDR2 is SYGVQD (reference sequence). The CDR3 contains 15 residues. The CDR3: CASSDTTGGSSGYTF. The DNA of the CDR3 is TGCGCCAGCAGTGATACGACAGGGGGATCTTCTGGCTACACCTTC.

Notes on this clonotype: One end of the junction does not line up with germline, which may come from a read error. This sequence joins TRBV5-1 and TRBJ1-1, with a possible D match to TRBD1 (6 bases). CDR3 size: 16 residues. Germline V gives CDR1 SGHRS, CDR2 YFSETQ. Here the CDR3 reads CASSTAPGQLNTEASF. Here the CDR3 DNA reads TGCGCCAGCAGCACGGCCCCGGGACAATTGAACACTGAAGCTTCCTTT.

This chain joins TRBV16 and TRBJ1-1; D is possibly TRBD1 (5 bases). CDR3 size: 17 residues. Trimming left V 2 bases short and J 0 bases short, with 16 bases between. The germline gives CDR1 KGHSY, CDR2 FQNENV. For the CDR3, the DNA is TGTGCCAGCAGCCAAGAGGTATCAGGGCGTATGAACACTGAAGCTTTCTTT. Translation: CASSQEVSGRMNTEAFF. The variable domain in full, with the rest retrieved from reference TRBV16 and TRBJ1-1, is GEEVAQTPKHLVRGEGQKAKLYCAPIKGHSYVFWYQQVLKNEFKFLISFQNENVFDETGMPKERFSAKCLPNSPCSLEIQATKLEDSAVYFCASSQEVSGRMNTEAFFGQGTRLTVV.